A selection of T cell receptor beta chains follows, all from one sample in a study of T cell changes during pregnancy in multiple sclerosis. Assay used: immunoSEQ multiplex PCR; TCRdb lists only in-frame clones, some missing. The profile shows approximately 89,000 clones, 94% of them singletons. Sample: peripheral blood, taken in the third trimester of pregnancy. The receptors were gathered from a female donor with multiple sclerosis, enrolled in a pregnancy study. CDR3s include the opening cysteine and the closing phenylalanine or tryptophan. Fields, in order: D gene, J gene, V gene, CDR3 length, clone size, CDR3 DNA, CDR3 protein. D genes are given only for firm matches. Expanded clones get a size class; other rows say once, few or many, or leave the size out.

D gene: TRBD1; J gene: TRBJ1-2; V gene: TRBV6-1; CDR3 length: 16; clone size: .; CDR3 DNA: TGTGCCAGCAGTGAATATGGGACAGCCGTTAACTATGGCTACACCTTC; CDR3 protein: CASSEYGTAVNYGYTF
D gene: .; J gene: TRBJ1-1; V gene: TRBV19; CDR3 length: 14; clone size: .; CDR3 DNA: TGTGCCAGTATGGTGACAGGAGGGAACACTGAAGCTTTCTTT; CDR3 protein: CASMVTGGNTEAFF
D gene: TRBD1; J gene: TRBJ1-5; V gene: TRBV19; CDR3 length: 14; clone size: .; CDR3 DNA: TGTGCCAGTAGTATAGGAGGGGGCTATCAGCCCCAGCATTTT; CDR3 protein: CASSIGGGYQPQHF
D gene: .; J gene: TRBJ2-7; V gene: TRBV7-9; CDR3 length: 12; clone size: once; CDR3 DNA: TGTGCCAGCAGCCCCCCCCAGGGTGAGCAGTACTTC; CDR3 protein: CASSPPQGEQYF
D gene: .; J gene: TRBJ1-4; V gene: TRBV2; CDR3 length: 15; clone size: .; CDR3 DNA: TGTGCCAGCAGTGAGGTCCGAGGCCCCGGTGAAAAACTGTTTTTT; CDR3 protein: CASSEVRGPGEKLFF
D gene: .; J gene: TRBJ2-3; V gene: TRBV7-9; CDR3 length: 12; clone size: .; CDR3 DNA: TGTGCCAGCACCCTTAGTATAGATACGCAGTATTTT; CDR3 protein: CASTLSIDTQYF
D gene: .; J gene: TRBJ2-5; V gene: TRBV7-3; CDR3 length: 15; clone size: .; CDR3 DNA: TGTGCCAGCAGCTTAACCCCGGGGGACCAAGAGACCCAGTACTTC; CDR3 protein: CASSLTPGDQETQYF
D gene: TRBD2; J gene: TRBJ2-7; V gene: TRBV5-4; CDR3 length: 16; clone size: .; CDR3 DNA: TGTGCCAGCAGCTTCGGCGGGGGGGTCCCCTCCTACGAGCAGTACTTC; CDR3 protein: CASSFGGGVPSYEQYF
D gene: TRBD1; J gene: TRBJ2-2; V gene: TRBV4-2; CDR3 length: 15; clone size: .; CDR3 DNA: TGTGCCAGCAGCGCAGGGACAGGGGTCCCCGGGGAGCTGTTTTTT; CDR3 protein: CASSAGTGVPGELFF
D gene: TRBD1; J gene: TRBJ1-2; V gene: TRBV14; CDR3 length: 13; clone size: once; CDR3 DNA: TGTGCCAGCAGCGGACAGGGGGTCGGCGGCTACACCTTC; CDR3 protein: CASSGQGVGGYTF
D gene: TRBD1; J gene: TRBJ1-1; V gene: TRBV6-9; CDR3 length: 16; clone size: .; CDR3 DNA: TGTGCCAGCAGTTACTCCCCCGGACAGGGGTACACTGAAGCTTTCTTT; CDR3 protein: CASSYSPGQGYTEAFF
D gene: TRBD2; J gene: TRBJ2-7; V gene: TRBV10-2; CDR3 length: 13; clone size: .; CDR3 DNA: TGCGCCAGCAGTGGGACTAGCCCCTACGAGCAGTACTTC; CDR3 protein: CASSGTSPYEQYF
D gene: TRBD1; J gene: TRBJ1-2; V gene: TRBV2; CDR3 length: 15; clone size: .; CDR3 DNA: TGTGCCAGCACATCCCCGGGGACAGCTAACTATGGCTACACCTTC; CDR3 protein: CASTSPGTANYGYTF
D gene: .; J gene: TRBJ2-2; V gene: TRBV19; CDR3 length: 15; clone size: .; CDR3 DNA: TGTGCCAGTAGTCGGGGGCGGGGGCTCACCGGGGAGCTGTTTTTT; CDR3 protein: CASSRGRGLTGELFF
D gene: TRBD1; J gene: TRBJ2-3; V gene: TRBV4-1; CDR3 length: 15; clone size: .; CDR3 DNA: TGCGCCAGCAGCCTACCAGGACAGGGCACAGATACGCAGTATTTT; CDR3 protein: CASSLPGQGTDTQYF
D gene: TRBD1; J gene: TRBJ2-3; V gene: TRBV18; CDR3 length: 14; clone size: .; CDR3 DNA: TGTGCCAGCTTCCGGGACAGGGGTACAGATACGCAGTATTTT; CDR3 protein: CASFRDRGTDTQYF
D gene: .; J gene: TRBJ1-5; V gene: TRBV12-5; CDR3 length: 14; clone size: .; CDR3 DNA: TGTGCTAGTGGACCCGACCCGGGAGGACAGCCCCAGCATTTT; CDR3 protein: CASGPDPGGQPQHF
D gene: TRBD1; J gene: TRBJ1-1; V gene: TRBV19; CDR3 length: 14; clone size: .; CDR3 DNA: TGTGCCAGTGAGAGCAGGGGGCGTCACACTGAAGCTTTCTTT; CDR3 protein: CASESRGRHTEAFF
D gene: .; J gene: TRBJ2-7; V gene: TRBV6-5; CDR3 length: 14; clone size: .; CDR3 DNA: TGTGCCAGTGCTGGAGGGAGGAGCTCCTACGAGCAGTACTTC; CDR3 protein: CASAGGRSSYEQYF
D gene: TRBD1; J gene: TRBJ1-5; V gene: TRBV7-8; CDR3 length: 16; clone size: .; CDR3 DNA: TGTGCCAGCAGCTTAAGGTCGGACAGGCCGTTTCAGCCCCAGCATTTT; CDR3 protein: CASSLRSDRPFQPQHF
D gene: .; J gene: TRBJ2-2; V gene: TRBV2; CDR3 length: 14; clone size: .; CDR3 DNA: TGTGCCAGCAATTATAGGGGGTGGAACGGGGAGCTGTTTTTT; CDR3 protein: CASNYRGWNGELFF
D gene: .; J gene: TRBJ2-5; V gene: TRBV25-1; CDR3 length: 16; clone size: .; CDR3 DNA: TGTGCCAGCAGTGAATGGGAGGCCAAATCATCAGAGACCCAGTACTTC; CDR3 protein: CASSEWEAKSSETQYF
D gene: TRBD1; J gene: TRBJ2-7; V gene: TRBV9; CDR3 length: 14; clone size: .; CDR3 DNA: TGTGCCAGCAGCTCCGGGACAGTCCCCTACGAGCAGTACTTC; CDR3 protein: CASSSGTVPYEQYF
D gene: TRBD1; J gene: TRBJ1-1; V gene: TRBV7-9; CDR3 length: 15; clone size: once; CDR3 DNA: TGTGCCAGCAGCCCGCGGGACAGGGTTTCTGCCGAAGCTTTCTTT; CDR3 protein: CASSPRDRVSAEAFF
D gene: .; J gene: TRBJ2-5; V gene: TRBV29-1; CDR3 length: 12; clone size: .; CDR3 DNA: TGCAGCGTTGGGACAATACAAGAGACCCAGTACTTC; CDR3 protein: CSVGTIQETQYF
D gene: .; J gene: TRBJ2-1; V gene: TRBV5-4; CDR3 length: 15; clone size: .; CDR3 DNA: TGTGCCAGCAGCTCCGACACTAGCTCCTACAATGAGCAGTTCTTC; CDR3 protein: CASSSDTSSYNEQFF
D gene: .; J gene: TRBJ1-2; V gene: TRBV9; CDR3 length: 13; clone size: once; CDR3 DNA: TGTGCCAGTAAGGACAATTCTAACTATGGCTACACCTTC; CDR3 protein: CASKDNSNYGYTF
D gene: .; J gene: TRBJ2-3; V gene: TRBV4-1; CDR3 length: 12; clone size: once; CDR3 DNA: TGCGCCAGCAGCCAACAGACAGATACGCAGTATTTT; CDR3 protein: CASSQQTDTQYF
D gene: TRBD1; J gene: TRBJ2-3; V gene: TRBV29-1; CDR3 length: 13; clone size: once; CDR3 DNA: TGCAGCGCCGAGTGGGACAGGGGCGATACGCAGTATTTT; CDR3 protein: CSAEWDRGDTQYF
D gene: .; J gene: TRBJ1-1; V gene: TRBV7-6; CDR3 length: 13; clone size: .; CDR3 DNA: TGTGCCAGCAGCTTTTTCGCAGGCTCTGAAGCTTTCTTT; CDR3 protein: CASSFFAGSEAFF
D gene: TRBD1; J gene: TRBJ1-2; V gene: TRBV5-4; CDR3 length: 16; clone size: .; CDR3 DNA: TGTGCCAGCAGCTTGGACTTAGGACAGGGGGACTATGGCTACACCTTC; CDR3 protein: CASSLDLGQGDYGYTF
D gene: TRBD1; J gene: TRBJ2-1; V gene: TRBV9; CDR3 length: 16; clone size: .; CDR3 DNA: TGTGCCAGCAGCTCTGGGGGACAGGGCCCCTACAATGAGCAGTTCTTC; CDR3 protein: CASSSGGQGPYNEQFF
D gene: TRBD1; J gene: TRBJ2-5; V gene: TRBV28; CDR3 length: 15; clone size: .; CDR3 DNA: TGTGCCAGCAGTTCCCGGGACAGGTCTAAGGAGACCCAGTACTTC; CDR3 protein: CASSSRDRSKETQYF
D gene: TRBD1; J gene: TRBJ1-6; V gene: TRBV23-1; CDR3 length: 16; clone size: .; CDR3 DNA: TGCGCCAGCAGTCAATCGGCGGGACAGGGAGATTCACCCCTCCACTTT; CDR3 protein: CASSQSAGQGDSPLHF
D gene: .; J gene: TRBJ1-5; V gene: TRBV27; CDR3 length: 15; clone size: once; CDR3 DNA: TGTGCCAGCAGGCTGACGGAGCATAGCAATCAGCCCCAGCATTTT; CDR3 protein: CASRLTEHSNQPQHF
D gene: TRBD2; J gene: TRBJ2-7; V gene: TRBV14; CDR3 length: 14; clone size: .; CDR3 DNA: TGTGCCAGCAGCCAAGCCTCGGGACTACGCGAAACCACCTTC; CDR3 protein: CASSQASGLRETTF
D gene: .; J gene: TRBJ1-2; V gene: TRBV19; CDR3 length: 10; clone size: .; CDR3 DNA: TGTGCCAGTGGAGCCTATGGCTACACCTTC; CDR3 protein: CASGAYGYTF
D gene: TRBD1; J gene: TRBJ2-1; V gene: TRBV7-7; CDR3 length: 16; clone size: .; CDR3 DNA: TGTGCTAGCAGCTTAGCCTTGGGGACAGGGTTGGGTGAGCAGTTCTTC; CDR3 protein: CASSLALGTGLGEQFF
D gene: .; J gene: TRBJ1-5; V gene: TRBV5-5; CDR3 length: 14; clone size: .; CDR3 DNA: TGTGCCAGCAGCTTGGCCGGGGGCAATCAGCCCCAGCATTTT; CDR3 protein: CASSLAGGNQPQHF
D gene: .; J gene: TRBJ1-2; V gene: TRBV18; CDR3 length: 15; clone size: .; CDR3 DNA: TGTGCCAGCTCACCACAGGAATCAGGGAACTATGGCTACACCTTC; CDR3 protein: CASSPQESGNYGYTF
D gene: .; J gene: TRBJ2-2; V gene: TRBV5-1; CDR3 length: 15; clone size: .; CDR3 DNA: TGCGCCAGCAGCGCCGGGACAAGGTCGGACGGGGAGCTGTTTTTT; CDR3 protein: CASSAGTRSDGELFF
D gene: .; J gene: TRBJ2-7; V gene: TRBV19; CDR3 length: 14; clone size: once; CDR3 DNA: TGTGCCAGTAAACCGAGGACAGATACGCGAGCCCGGTACTTC; CDR3 protein: CASKPRTDTRARYF
D gene: .; J gene: TRBJ1-5; V gene: TRBV18; CDR3 length: 15; clone size: .; CDR3 DNA: TGTGCCAGCTCCGCGGCGGGGGTAAGCAATCAGCCCCAGCATTTT; CDR3 protein: CASSAAGVSNQPQHF